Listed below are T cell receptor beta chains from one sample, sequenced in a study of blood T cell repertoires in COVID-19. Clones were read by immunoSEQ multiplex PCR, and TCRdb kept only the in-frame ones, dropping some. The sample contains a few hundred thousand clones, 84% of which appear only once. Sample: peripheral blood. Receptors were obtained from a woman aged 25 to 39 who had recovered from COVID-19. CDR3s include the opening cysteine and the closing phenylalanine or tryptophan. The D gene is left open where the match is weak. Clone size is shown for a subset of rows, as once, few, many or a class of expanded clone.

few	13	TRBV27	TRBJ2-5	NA	CASSPQGWETQYF	TGTGCCAGCAGTCCACAGGGTTGGGAGACCCAGTACTTC
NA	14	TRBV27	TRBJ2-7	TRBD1	CASSLGQGSYEQYF	TGTGCCAGCAGTTTAGGACAGGGAAGTTACGAGCAGTACTTC
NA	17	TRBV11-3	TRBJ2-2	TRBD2	CASRRTLAGGGSGELFF	TGTGCCAGCAGAAGAACGCTAGCGGGAGGGGGTTCCGGGGAGCTGTTTTTT
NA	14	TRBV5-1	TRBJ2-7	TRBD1	CASSLDTGGYEQYF	TGCGCCAGCAGCTTGGATACAGGGGGCTACGAGCAGTACTTC
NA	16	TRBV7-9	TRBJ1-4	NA	CASSDPQGATNEKLFF	TGTGCCAGCAGCGACCCACAGGGAGCAACTAATGAAAAACTGTTTTTT
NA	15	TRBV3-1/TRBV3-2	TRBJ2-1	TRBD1	CASSPLTGTYNEQFF	TGTGCCAGCAGCCCCCTGACAGGGACCTACAATGAGCAGTTCTTC
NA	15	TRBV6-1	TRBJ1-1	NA	CASSEAAGGGTEAFF	TGTGCCAGCAGTGAAGCGGCGGGGGGCGGCACTGAAGCTTTCTTT
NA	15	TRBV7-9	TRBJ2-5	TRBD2	CASSFPSGAQETQYF	TGTGCCAGCAGCTTTCCTAGCGGGGCCCAAGAGACCCAGTACTTC
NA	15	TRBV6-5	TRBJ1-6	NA	CASRDGTNYNSPLHF	TGTGCCAGCAGAGACGGGACAAATTATAATTCACCCCTCCACTTT
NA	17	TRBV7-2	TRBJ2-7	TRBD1	CASSTRAGGTGVNEQYF	TGTGCCAGCAGCACCCGGGCGGGCGGGACAGGGGTGAACGAGCAGTACTTC
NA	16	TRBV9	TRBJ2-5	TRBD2	CASSPVGGGVVETQYF	TGTGCCAGCAGCCCCGTCGGGGGGGGAGTGGTAGAGACCCAGTACTTC
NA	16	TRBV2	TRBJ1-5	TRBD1	CASSGLLDRGNQPQHF	TGTGCCAGCAGTGGTCTACTGGACAGGGGCAATCAGCCCCAGCATTTT
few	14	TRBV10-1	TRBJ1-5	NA	CASSRHHSNQPQHF	TGCGCCAGCTCAAGACATCATAGCAATCAGCCCCAGCATTTT
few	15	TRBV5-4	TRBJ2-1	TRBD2	CASSLRLAGVNEQFF	TGTGCCAGCAGTCTCCGACTAGCGGGAGTTAATGAGCAGTTCTTC
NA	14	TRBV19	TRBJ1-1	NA	CASNPAGPNTEAFF	TGTGCCAGTAATCCTGCGGGACCGAACACTGAAGCTTTCTTT
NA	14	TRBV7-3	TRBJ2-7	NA	CASSLSPGAVEQYF	TGTGCCAGCAGCTTATCCCCGGGAGCGGTCGAGCAGTACTTC
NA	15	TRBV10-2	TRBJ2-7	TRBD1	CASREDRIRPYEQYF	TGCGCCAGCAGGGAGGACAGGATAAGACCCTACGAGCAGTACTTC
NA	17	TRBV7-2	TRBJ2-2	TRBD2	CASGRSGRSPNTGELFF	TGTGCCAGCGGCCGTAGCGGGAGGTCCCCAAACACCGGGGAGCTGTTTTTT
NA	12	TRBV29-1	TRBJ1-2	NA	CSVERRVGGYTF	TGCAGCGTTGAGCGCAGGGTGGGCGGCTACACCTTC
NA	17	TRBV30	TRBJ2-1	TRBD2	CAWRPSRNSGSLHEQFF	TGTGCCTGGAGACCCTCGAGGAATAGCGGGAGTCTCCATGAGCAGTTCTTC
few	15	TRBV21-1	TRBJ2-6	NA	CASSLDSSGANVLTF	TGTGCCAGCAGTTTGGACAGCTCTGGGGCCAACGTCCTGACTTTC
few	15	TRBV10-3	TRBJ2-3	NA	CAISEGQGPTDTQYF	TGTGCCATCAGTGAAGGTCAGGGGCCCACAGATACGCAGTATTTT
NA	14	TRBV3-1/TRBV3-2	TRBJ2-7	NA	CASSRFQGTYEQYF	TGTGCCAGCAGCCGGTTCCAGGGGACCTACGAGCAGTACTTC
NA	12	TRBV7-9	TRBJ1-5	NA	CASSFLGEPQHF	TGTGCCAGCAGCTTCTTAGGGGAGCCCCAGCATTTT
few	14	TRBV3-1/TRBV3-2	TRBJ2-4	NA	CASSRQGRENIQYF	TGTGCCAGCAGCCGACAGGGGAGGGAAAACATTCAGTACTTC
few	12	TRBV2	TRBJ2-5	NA	CAMTAYQETQYF	TGTGCCATGACAGCGTACCAAGAGACCCAGTACTTC
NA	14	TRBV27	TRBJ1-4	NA	CASSLNRAVQKLFF	TGTGCCAGCAGTTTGAACAGGGCGGTCCAAAAACTGTTTTTT
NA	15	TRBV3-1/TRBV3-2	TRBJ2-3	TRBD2	CASSLTSGLSDTQYF	TGTGCCAGCAGCTTGACTAGCGGATTATCGGATACGCAGTATTTT
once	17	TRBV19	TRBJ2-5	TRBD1	CASSIILETGGQETQYF	TGTGCCAGTAGTATTATATTGGAGACAGGGGGCCAAGAGACCCAGTACTTC
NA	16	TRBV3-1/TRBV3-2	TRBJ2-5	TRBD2	CASSQVPSGRLETQYF	TGTGCCAGCAGCCAAGTACCTAGCGGGAGACTCGAGACCCAGTACTTC
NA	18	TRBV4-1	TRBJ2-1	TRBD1	CASSQSNSRLDRGDEQFF	TGCGCCAGCAGCCAATCAAATTCGCGTCTCGACAGGGGTGATGAGCAGTTCTTC
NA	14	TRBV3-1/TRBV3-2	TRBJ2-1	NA	CASSSGHDYNEQFF	TGTGCCAGCAGCTCGGGACATGATTACAATGAGCAGTTCTTC
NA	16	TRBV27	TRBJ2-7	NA	CASTPAIAVKTYEQYF	TGTGCCAGCACCCCGGCGATTGCGGTTAAAACCTACGAGCAGTACTTC
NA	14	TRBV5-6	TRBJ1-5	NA	CASSLVGEDQPQHF	TGTGCCAGCAGCTTGGTAGGGGAGGATCAGCCCCAGCATTTT
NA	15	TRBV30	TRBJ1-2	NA	CARLWGGAINYGYTF	TGTGCCCGTCTCTGGGGGGGAGCAATTAACTATGGCTACACCTTC
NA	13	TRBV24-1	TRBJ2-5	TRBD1	CASMTGDGETQYF	TGTGCCAGCATGACAGGGGACGGGGAGACCCAGTACTTC
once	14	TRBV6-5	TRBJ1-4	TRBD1	CASSLTGWVEKLFF	TGTGCCAGCAGTTTGACAGGGTGGGTGGAAAAACTGTTTTTT
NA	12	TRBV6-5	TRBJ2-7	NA	CASSYDRYEQYF	TGTGCCAGCAGTTATGACAGATACGAGCAGTACTTC
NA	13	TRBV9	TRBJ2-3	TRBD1	CASSVNRGDTQYF	TGTGCCAGCAGCGTTAACAGGGGGGATACGCAGTATTTT
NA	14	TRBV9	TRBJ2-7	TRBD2	CASSSGAEWWEQYF	TGTGCCAGCAGCAGCGGGGCCGAGTGGTGGGAGCAGTACTTC
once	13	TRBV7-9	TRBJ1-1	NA	CASSPQGRTEAFF	TGTGCCAGCAGCCCACAGGGTAGAACTGAAGCTTTCTTT
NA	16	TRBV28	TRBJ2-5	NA	CASSYPQAGWGETQYF	TGTGCCAGCAGTTACCCTCAGGCGGGTTGGGGAGAGACCCAGTACTTC
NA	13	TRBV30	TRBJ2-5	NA	CAWKGIGRETQYF	TGTGCCTGGAAAGGGATCGGGAGAGAGACCCAGTACTTC
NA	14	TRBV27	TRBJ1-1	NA	CASISWGVGAEAFF	TGTGCCAGCATCTCCTGGGGGGTTGGCGCTGAAGCTTTCTTT
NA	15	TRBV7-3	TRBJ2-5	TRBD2	CASSTGAGGSETQYF	TGTGCCAGCAGCACCGGGGCGGGAGGTTCAGAGACCCAGTACTTC
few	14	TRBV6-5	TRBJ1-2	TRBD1	CASTPLTGVVGYTF	TGTGCCAGCACCCCACTGACAGGGGTCGTTGGCTACACCTTC
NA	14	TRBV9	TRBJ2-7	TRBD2	CASSVAGGPNEQYF	TGTGCCAGCAGCGTTGCGGGAGGGCCAAACGAGCAGTACTTC
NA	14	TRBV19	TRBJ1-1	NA	CASSIRGGNTEAFF	TGTGCCAGTAGTATACGAGGGGGGAACACTGAAGCTTTCTTT
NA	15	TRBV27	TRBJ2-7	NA	CASSLVAGDSYEQYF	TGTGCCAGCAGTTTAGTGGCAGGGGACTCCTACGAGCAGTACTTC
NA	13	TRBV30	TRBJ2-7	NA	CAWSWGGSYEQYF	TGTGCCTGGAGTTGGGGCGGCTCCTACGAGCAGTACTTC
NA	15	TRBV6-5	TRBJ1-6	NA	CASSYRGWGDSPLHF	TGTGCCAGCAGTTACAGAGGGTGGGGTGATTCACCCCTCCACTTT
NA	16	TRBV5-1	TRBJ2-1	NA	CASSLSMTRSGNEQFF	TGCGCCAGCAGCTTGTCCATGACTCGATCGGGGAATGAGCAGTTCTTC
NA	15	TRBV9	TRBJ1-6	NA	CASSSTDSYNSPLHF	TGTGCCAGCAGCTCCACGGACAGCTATAATTCACCCCTCCACTTT
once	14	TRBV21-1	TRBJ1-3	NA	CARPVGQAANTIYF	TGTGCCCGTCCTGTGGGACAGGCTGCAAACACCATATATTTT
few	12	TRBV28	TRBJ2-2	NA	CASSFDTGELFF	TGTGCCAGCAGTTTCGACACCGGGGAGCTGTTTTTT